A single T cell receptor (beta chain) is shown here with its context. Its target is unknown. Chemo-refractory metastatic non-small-cell lung cancer patients received focal radiation with ipilimumab CTLA-4 blockade. Libraries were prepared by immunoSEQ multiplex PCR; TCRdb keeps only in-frame clonotypes and omits some of them. The sample has about 72,000 clones; approximately 83% are singletons. The sample originates from a study of radiotherapy plus CTLA-4 blockade in lung cancer. Study summary: Of all patients, approximately 20% responded objectively and about 34% showed disease control. Points from the study as a whole: TCR clones from tumors expanded in blood after radiotherapy plus ipilimumab. Alongside interferon-beta, early blood T cell clone dynamics were reportedly the best predictor of response.

Germline V CDR1 and CDR2: MGHDK, SYGVNS. With V trimmed by 7 bases and J by 5 bases, 14 bases remained unmatched. The length of the CDR3 is 16 residues. The sample in question was peripheral blood, obtained from a patient treated with radiotherapy plus ipilimumab. This sequence originates from a human donor with non-small cell lung cancer who had a partial response to radiotherapy plus ipilimumab. The genes are TRBV25-1 and TRBJ2-5, with 9 bases that match TRBD2. CDR3 sequence reads: CASTPGSGRVGETQYF. The DNA of the CDR3 is TGTGCCAGCACCCCGGGTAGCGGGAGAGTGGGGGAGACCCAGTACTTC.